The 3 T cell receptor beta chains given below trace back to one sample, sequenced in a study of CD8 T cells in ankylosing spondylitis. Using its own MiXCR run on the 5' RACE reads, TCRdb lists one record per CDR3 protein. The table includes under 200,000 distinct CDR3 sequences, roughly 11% detected once. Sample: blood, either unsorted or a sorted T cell fraction (not recorded which). The receptor set was obtained from a male donor with ankylosing spondylitis or in good health (not recorded which).

V is TRBV12-3 or TRBV12-4 and J is TRBJ2-1; tentatively, D is TRBD2 (5 bases). V shed 5 bases and J shed 14 bases, with 16 bases lying between them. The CDR3 has 12 residues. CDR3 in amino acids: CASSPELDEEFF. In nucleotides, the CDR3 is TGTGCCAGCAGTCCCGAACTAGACGAGGAGTTCTTC.

The sample holds many counts of this clonotype. This sequence joins TRBV12-3 or TRBV12-4 and TRBJ1-6; TRBD1 matches 7 bases. This CDR3 is 11 amino acids long. With V trimmed by 6 bases and J by 18 bases, 8 bases remained unmatched. The CDR3 loop is CASRVGTEGHF. The CDR3 DNA reads TGTGCCAGCAGAGTAGGGACAGAGGGCCACTTT.

This clonotype was counted ten times or more. A read error may account for a junction end that differs from germline. The gene calls are TRBV5-1 and TRBJ2-7; 9 nucleotides align to TRBD1. Germline lookup yields CDR1 SGHRS and CDR2 YFSETQ. This CDR3 has 14 residues. In DNA form, the CDR3 reads TGCGCCAGCAGTCTTACCGGGACAGGGATTTGGATGGACTTC. Translating gives CASSLTGTGIWMDF.